This T cell receptor beta chain was found in a study of cytomegalovirus exposure and HLA in healthy donors. In the PCR, 60 Vbeta and 13 Jbeta primers were used. Clones were read by immunoSEQ multiplex PCR, and TCRdb kept only the in-frame ones, dropping some. The sample gives 90,000 to 130,000 clones, around 80% of which show up once; about 6.8% is in the top ten. In regard to this clone: What it binds is unknown.

Overall study findings and caveats: Analysis was carried out at a later point, and it linked a missense DCLRE1C variant to TCR beta V- and J-gene trimming. Most of the TCR beta V segments (in an earlier analysis) were productive either about 87% or about 30% of the time. According to a later analysis, donors in an Asian-associated ancestry cluster reportedly had fewer N-insertions than the roughly 640-donor mean. In a later analysis, HLA-C alleles had the fewest associated TCRs, DRB1 alleles the most.

Trimming left V 4 bases short and J 0 bases short, with 21 bases between. The V gene's germline CDR1 is MNHEY and CDR2 SMNVEV (reference sequence). There are 18 residues in the CDR3. This TCR was sampled from a man between 25 and 39 years old in good health and CMV-seropositive. The gene calls are TRBV27 and TRBJ1-2, with D unresolved. Sequencing used PBMCs. The CDR3 bases are TGTGCCAGCAGTTCGTTCAGTAGCCCACACCTCGCTAACTATGGCTACACCTTC. It specifies CASSSFSSPHLANYGYTF.